A single sample is the source of the 27 T cell receptor beta chains below, sequenced in a study of beta chain features in type 1 diabetes. Reverse transcription of all isolated RNA meant that expressed TCRB transcripts were sequenced. The method was immunoSEQ multiplex PCR; TCRdb's version includes in-frame clones alone and lacks a portion of them. The data contain roughly 140,000 clones, around 50% of them singletons. The sequencing input was Tregs from blood. Every receptor here comes from a man aged 18-30 years in good health.

The chain has TRBV10-1 and TRBJ2-2, with a possible D match to TRBD1 (8 bases). CDR1 is WNHNN, CDR2 SYGVQD, per germline (reference sequence). CDR3 size: 17 residues. Deletions cut 1 base from V and 1 base from J, with 13 bases between. The CDR3 DNA sequence: TGCGCCAGCAGTGAGTACGGGGGGACAGGGAACACCGGGGAGCTGTTTTTT. Encoded protein: CASSEYGGTGNTGELFF.

This clone was seen a handful of times. The chain links TRBV7-3 to TRBJ2-1, with D unclear. Trimming pared 5 bases from V and 6 bases from J, leaving 8 bases between. Germline V gene sequence: CDR1 SGHTA, CDR2 FQGTGA. This CDR3 is 12 amino acids long. The CDR3 loop is CASSLSSNEQFF. The CDR3 bases are TGTGCCAGCAGCCTCTCGAGCAATGAGCAGTTCTTC.

DNA for the CDR3: TGTGCCAGCAGTGAAGCGTGGGGGGTCAACTATGGCTACACCTTC. The encoded protein is CASSEAWGVNYGYTF. This sequence joins TRBV2 and TRBJ1-2, with D possibly being TRBD1 (5 bases). The germline gives CDR1 SNHLY, CDR2 FYNNEI. Between the trimmed V and J ends, which lost 0 bases and 2 bases, there was a span of 10 bases. CDR3 length equals 15 residues.

The chain is built from TRBV5-8 and TRBJ2-5, with D perhaps matching TRBD2 (6 bases). V was shortened by 2 bases and J by 5 bases, with 10 bases between the two germline ends. The CDR3 has 13 amino acids. Germline V gives CDR1 SGHTS, CDR2 YDEGEE. For the CDR3, the DNA is TGTGCCAGCAGCTTCGGGGGTAGGGAGACCCAGTACTTC. Its translation: CASSFGGRETQYF.

The chain has TRBV29-1 and TRBJ2-4; D call uncertain. This CDR3 has 14 residues. CDR1 is SQVTM and CDR2 is ANQGSEA in the germline V gene. Trimming pared 4 bases from V and 3 bases from J, leaving 13 bases between. The CDR3 protein is CSVVWVSGKNIQYF. The CDR3 DNA sequence: TGCAGCGTTGTGTGGGTTTCGGGCAAAAACATTCAGTACTTC.

This clone appeared a single time. This chain links TRBV6-6 with TRBJ2-3, with D tentatively TRBD2 (5 bases). The CDR3 spans 15 residues. V shed 5 bases and J shed 2 bases, with 14 bases lying between them. The germline gives CDR1 MNHNY, CDR2 SVGAGI (reference sequence). This CDR3 reads CASSPGRGVTDTQYF. CDR3 sequence (DNA): TGTGCCAGCAGTCCCGGACGGGGAGTCACAGATACGCAGTATTTT.

The V gene is TRBV7-3, the J gene TRBJ1-6; a possible D gene is TRBD1 (5 bases). V was clipped by 4 bases and J by 10 bases, with 14 bases between them. The V gene's germline CDR1 is SGHTA and CDR2 FQGTGA. The CDR3 length is 14 residues. The CDR3: CASSSQTRGSPLHF. CDR3 DNA: TGTGCCAGCAGCTCACAGACGCGGGGGTCACCCCTCCACTTT.

This clone was recorded a few times. The rearrangement links TRBV14 to TRBJ2-7; D might be TRBD1 (5 bases). From germline, CDR1 is SGHDN and CDR2 FVKESK. V lost 2 bases to trimming and J lost 8 bases, with 7 bases between them. This CDR3 contains 11 residues. The CDR3 reads CASSQRGKQYF. The CDR3 DNA reads as TGTGCCAGCAGCCAAAGGGGAAAGCAGTACTTC.

In this sample, this clone turned up once. The CDR3 DNA reads TGTGCCGGACACCGGGACAGGGGAGAAAAACTGTTTTTT. Amino acids: CAGHRDRGEKLFF. The V gene is TRBV2, the J gene TRBJ1-4; 10 bases agree with TRBD1. The CDR3 length is 13 residues. Germline CDR1 reads SNHLY; CDR2 reads FYNNEI. V was pared by 11 bases and J by 8 bases, with 8 bases of the junction left unmatched.

In DNA form, the CDR3 reads TGTGCCAGCAGACCGGGACAGGGGTTGAGGAGGAATGGCTACACCTTC. This sequence encodes CASRPGQGLRRNGYTF. This sequence joins TRBV28 and TRBJ1-2; the match to TRBD1 covers 10 bases. J gave up 6 bases and V 6 bases, and 13 bases lay outside the gene matches. The CDR3 has 16 residues. In germline, CDR1 is MDHEN, CDR2 SYDVKM.

This clone was seen more than once but under ten times. V usage is TRBV6-1 and J usage is TRBJ2-3; D ambiguous. CDR3 length: 14 residues. Germline V gene data show CDR1 as MNHNS and CDR2 as SASEGT. Trimming took 0 bases from V and 3 from J, leaving 7 bases between them. The CDR3 reads CASSEAPRTDTQYF. CDR3 sequence (DNA): TGTGCCAGCAGTGAAGCCCCCCGTACAGATACGCAGTATTTT.

The rearrangement uses TRBV7-9 and TRBJ1-1; TRBD1 is a possible D gene (5 bases). Germline CDR1 reads SEHNR; CDR2 reads FQNEAQ (reference sequence). V lost 6 bases to trimming and J lost 1 base, with 9 bases between them. The CDR3 covers 13 residues. CDR3 in amino acids: CASSRGRNTEAFF. CDR3 DNA sequence: TGTGCCAGCAGTAGGGGTAGGAACACTGAAGCTTTCTTT.

The V and J genes are TRBV10-3 and TRBJ2-5; 9 nucleotides align to TRBD2. CDR3 length equals 15 residues. With 4 bases clipped from V and 2 bases from J, the junction kept 5 bases outside the gene matches. In germline, CDR1 is ENHRY, CDR2 SYGVKD. As DNA, the CDR3 is TGTGCCATCAGTGGGTTGACTAGCGGACAAGAGACCCAGTACTTC. It yields the protein CAISGLTSGQETQYF.

This clone was found once. This chain links TRBV10-3 with TRBJ1-2; 7 bases are a match to TRBD1. V lost 4 bases and J lost 7; bases outside the gene matches: 6. CDR1 ENHRY and CDR2 SYGVKD come from the germline V gene. CDR3 length: 13 residues. Here the CDR3 reads CAISGTGAIGYTF. CDR3 in DNA: TGTGCCATCAGTGGTACAGGGGCGATTGGCTACACCTTC.

This chain joins TRBV10-3 and TRBJ1-4, with no clear D. This CDR3 comprises 13 residues. The V end lost 4 bases, the J end lost 8 bases, and 11 bases lay between the germline ends. CDR1 is ENHRY and CDR2 is SYGVKD in the germline V gene. CDR3 in amino acids: CAISVGRGEKLFF. In DNA form, the CDR3 reads TGTGCCATCAGTGTGGGGAGAGGAGAAAAACTGTTTTTT.

The chain joins TRBV7-9 to TRBJ1-1, with 9 bases matching TRBD1. The CDR3 has 16 residues. Germline CDR1 and CDR2: SEHNR and FQNEAQ (reference sequence). V trimming: 2 bases; J trimming: 5 bases; junction bases outside the gene matches: 9. CDR3 sequence reads: CASSLFAQGARTEAFF. The CDR3 DNA reads as TGTGCCAGCAGCTTATTTGCACAGGGGGCGCGAACTGAAGCTTTCTTT.

This clone has a handful of counts. This chain connects TRBV19 to TRBJ2-6, with a weak D call TRBD1 (5 bases). The length of the CDR3 is 15 residues. Per the germline V gene, CDR1 is LNHDA and CDR2 is SQIVND (reference sequence). The V end lost 4 bases, the J end lost 1 base, and 8 bases lay between the germline ends. The CDR3 protein is CASSTRGSGANVLTF. The DNA of the CDR3 is TGTGCCAGTAGTACTAGGGGATCTGGGGCCAACGTCCTGACTTTC. The full variable domain, completed using reference TRBV19 and TRBJ2-6, is DGGITQSPKYLFRKEGQNVTLSCEQNLNHDAMYWYRQDPGQGLRLIYYSQIVNDFQKGDIAEGYSVSREKKESFPLTVTSAQKNPTAFYLCASSTRGSGANVLTFGAGSRLTVL.

The chain has TRBV19 and TRBJ2-1, with 11 positions matching TRBD2. V lost 5 bases to trimming and J lost 5 bases; unmatched junction nucleotides: 5. Germline V gene data show CDR1 as LNHDA and CDR2 as SQIVND (reference sequence). The CDR3 totals 15 residues. CDR3 bases: TGTGCCAGTAGTGTAGGACTAGCGGGTCACAATGAGCAGTTCTTC. Its protein is CASSVGLAGHNEQFF.

This clone was observed a handful of times. The rearrangement links TRBV30 to TRBJ2-6; D is perhaps TRBD1 (6 bases). This CDR3 is built from 14 residues. Trimming removed 8 bases from V and 4 bases from J, with 15 bases in between. Germline CDR1 is GTSNPN and CDR2 is SVGIG (reference sequence). This CDR3 reads CATQGRSGANVLTF. Written as DNA, the CDR3 is TGTGCCACACAGGGACGGTCCGGGGCCAACGTCCTGACTTTC. Supplemented by reference TRBV30 and TRBJ2-6, the full variable domain reads SQTIHQWPATLVQPVGSPLSLECTVEGTSNPNLYWYRQAAGRGLQLLFYSVGIGQISSEVPQNLSASRPQDRQFILSSKKLLLSDSGFYLCATQGRSGANVLTFGAGSRLTVL.

This clone was observed a handful of times. The rearrangement uses TRBV9 and TRBJ2-1; no clear D gene. Trimming removed 3 bases from V and 5 bases from J, with 21 bases in between. CDR3 length equals 17 residues. Germline lookup yields CDR1 SGDLS and CDR2 YYNGEE. The CDR3 sequence: CASSAYPWPGSDNEQFF. In nucleotides, the CDR3 is TGTGCCAGCAGCGCCTACCCCTGGCCAGGCTCTGACAATGAGCAGTTCTTC. Full variable domain (remainder filled in from reference TRBV9 and TRBJ2-1): DSGVTQTPKHLITATGQRVTLRCSPRSGDLSVYWYQQSLDQGLQFLIQYYNGEERAKGNILERFSAQQFPDLHSELNLSSLELGDSALYFCASSAYPWPGSDNEQFFGPGTRLTVL.

The chain uses TRBV5-1 and TRBJ2-5, with TRBD1 as a possible D gene (5 bases). TRBJ2-7 explains the end of the DNA better; the J call may be wrong. The germline gives CDR1 SGHRS, CDR2 YFSETQ. CDR3 length: 18 residues. The CDR3: CASSLAISIDSEPYEQYF. CDR3 DNA sequence: TGCGCCAGCAGCTTGGCGATCTCCATCGACAGCGAGCCCTACGAGCAGTACTTC.

This clone was counted once. J is TRBJ1-4 and V is TRBV6-5; D is unclear. V was shortened by 3 bases and J by 4 bases, with 9 bases between the two germline ends. Germline assignment: CDR1 MNHEY and CDR2 SVGAGI. The CDR3 length is 14 residues. This CDR3 is CASSYRGVNEKLFF. In nucleotides, the CDR3 is TGTGCCAGCAGTTATCGGGGAGTTAATGAAAAACTGTTTTTT.

This clone has more than one count but fewer than ten. Other DNA sequences of this sample code for an identical CDR3. V gene TRBV5-1 combines with J gene TRBJ2-1; the D gene is possibly TRBD1 (7 bases). V lost 2 bases to trimming and J lost 7 bases, with 16 bases between them. The CDR3 runs 15 residues. Germline V CDR1 and CDR2: SGHRS, YFSETQ. The CDR3: CASSLGGTALNEQFF. Here the CDR3 DNA reads TGCGCCAGCAGCTTAGGCGGGACAGCCCTAAATGAGCAGTTCTTC.

In this sample, this clone turned up once. The genes are TRBV4-3 and TRBJ2-5; 9 nucleotides match TRBD2. Germline values: CDR1 LGHNA, CDR2 YSLEER. The CDR3 contains 15 residues. V was pared by 1 base and J by 2 bases, with 2 bases of the junction left unmatched. CDR3 sequence reads: CASSQGLAGQETQYF. Written as DNA, the CDR3 is TGCGCCAGCAGCCAAGGGCTAGCGGGACAAGAGACCCAGTACTTC.

A few counts support this clone. The rearrangement links TRBV7-2 to TRBJ2-7; D perhaps matches TRBD2 (5 bases). Germline CDR1 reads SGHTA; CDR2 reads FQGNSA. There are 15 residues in the CDR3. Trimming cost V 4 bases and J 2 bases, with 15 bases left between them. The CDR3 DNA reads TGTGCCAGCAGCTCGGGATATCGGGCCGCCTACGAGCAGTACTTC. Its protein is CASSSGYRAAYEQYF.

The J gene is TRBJ1-2, the V gene TRBV6-1; D not resolved. The CDR3 runs to 14 residues. Trimming took 5 bases from V and 0 from J, leaving 10 bases between them. CDR1 and CDR2 from the germline V gene are MNHNS and SASEGT. This CDR3 is CASSLDGTNYGYTF. In nucleotides, the CDR3 is TGTGCCAGCAGTCTCGACGGGACTAACTATGGCTACACCTTC.

This clone was counted only a few times. The V call is TRBV4-1, the J call TRBJ2-7; 12 nucleotides match TRBD2. The germline CDR1 and CDR2 sequences are MGHRA and YSYEKL. The CDR3 covers 16 residues. The V and J ends lost 0 bases and 2 bases, in that order; junction bases with no gene match: 2. CDR3 region: CASSQELAGGPYEQYF. CDR3 sequence (DNA): TGCGCCAGCAGCCAAGAGCTAGCGGGAGGGCCCTACGAGCAGTACTTC.